This entry describes one T cell receptor (beta chain). Its antigen is currently unknown. Compared with germline, one end of the junction differs, possibly owing to a read error. Whenever a sample was processed, at least 7 million PBMCs were isolated. These data come from a study of blood T cells in healthy people across ages. Germline-derived CDR1 and CDR2 are LNHNV and YYDKDF (reference sequence). The CDR3 is 14 amino acids. The second PCR ran roughly 6 to 11 cycles with a sample-barcoded 5' primer and J-beta primers. Every single cDNA molecule received a tag from a template-switch adaptor with 12 random nucleotides. TCRdb redid the calling of the 5' RACE reads with MiXCR, one entry per CDR3 protein. Seen here are around 1,900,000 distinct CDR3 sequences, around 42% observed once, and the top ten hold 23%. Findings of the study overall: Naive CD4+ cells and diversity were both higher in long-lived donors than in aged donors.

The sample comprised blood. The receptor was derived from a human donor in good health. The chain combines TRBV15 with TRBJ2-2; a weak D match, TRBD2 (5 bases). The CDR3 DNA reads as TGTGCCACCAGCCCTTCACTACTTACCGGGGAGCGGTTTTTT. It codes for CATSPSLLTGERFF.